This TCR beta chain emerged from a study of CD8+ T cells in alopecia areata. Study overall: At a dose of 5 to 10 mg twice daily, oral tofacitinib was given to treated patients. Overall study results and limits: Scalp clonality dropped significantly under tofacitinib, as did expanded CD8+ top-100 clones. Higher clonality was seen in lesional scalp than in normal scalp, especially in alopecia totalis/universalis.

This CDR3 has 13 residues. Germline loops: CDR1 SGHRS, CDR2 YFSETQ. With 5 bases removed from V and 3 bases from J, the gap between germline ends came to 12 bases. Isolated RNA was reverse transcribed into cDNA used as the sequencing template. The method was immunoSEQ multiplex PCR; TCRdb's version includes in-frame clones alone and lacks a portion of them. Among 120,000 or so clones listed, roughly 50% were seen once. This clone was seen a few times. Antigen: not known. Sample treatment: oral pan-JAK inhibitor, 5-10 mg twice daily. Peripheral blood and lesional scalp punch biopsies were taken from alopecia areata patients.

The J gene is TRBJ2-7, the V gene TRBV5-1, with a tentative D call TRBD1 (5 bases). The source of this sequence is a human donor with alopecia areata. This specimen was CD8+ T cells sorted from blood, taken at week 4, from a patient treated with tofacitinib. CDR3 coding DNA: TGCGCCAGCAGAGAGGACACATACTACGAGCAGTACTTC. Amino acid sequence: CASREDTYYEQYF.